Below, 2 T cell receptor beta chains from the same sample are listed, as sequenced in a study of lymphopenia after photon versus proton radiotherapy. Libraries were prepared by immunoSEQ multiplex PCR; TCRdb keeps only in-frame clonotypes and omits some of them. The repertoire holds fewer than 25,000 clones, with about four fifths as singletons. The sample consisted of peripheral blood, taken from a patient treated with photon-based radiotherapy. These receptors were collected from a man aged 35 to 55 with gastric cancer.

V usage is TRBV6-4 and J usage is TRBJ2-5; D is ambiguous. V was cut by 6 bases and J by 5 bases, with 19 bases left in between. CDR1 is MRHNA, CDR2 SNTAGT, per germline. This CDR3 region has 15 residues. The CDR3 DNA reads as TGTGCCAGCAGACTTGAGGCAGGTCTAGGGGAGACCCAGTACTTC. This sequence encodes CASRLEAGLGETQYF.

The chain uses TRBV29-1 and TRBJ1-1; the D is unclear. Germline V lookup: CDR1 SQVTM, CDR2 ANQGSEA. This CDR3 region has 12 residues. V lost 7 bases and J 4 bases, leaving 13 bases between the germline ends. CDR3 bases: TGCAGCGGTGGCTGGGCGAGCACTGAAGCTTTCTTT. Translated, it gives CSGGWASTEAFF.